The clone carrying this T cell receptor (beta chain) was seen repeatedly, ten times or more. This sample is drawn from a study of identical twins. TCRdb reanalysed the 5' RACE reads using MiXCR and keeps one entry per CDR3 protein. The sample lists about 570,000 distinct CDR3 sequences, 9.5% to 10% occurring once. V lost 6 bases and J lost 2; bases outside the gene matches: 7. The CDR3 loop spans 17 amino acids. CDR1 is ENHRY and CDR2 is SYGVKD in the germline V gene. These data were also filed under a second study, of yellow fever vaccine responses in identical twins.

Sequencing was performed on PBMCs. The clonotype was recovered from a woman between 18 and 30 years old in good health. The V and J genes are TRBV10-3 and TRBJ2-7; 16 positions match TRBD2. CDR3 protein: CAIRGLAGGPKAYEQYF. CDR3 nucleotide sequence: TGTGCCATCAGGGGACTAGCGGGGGGGCCCAAAGCCTACGAGCAGTACTTC.